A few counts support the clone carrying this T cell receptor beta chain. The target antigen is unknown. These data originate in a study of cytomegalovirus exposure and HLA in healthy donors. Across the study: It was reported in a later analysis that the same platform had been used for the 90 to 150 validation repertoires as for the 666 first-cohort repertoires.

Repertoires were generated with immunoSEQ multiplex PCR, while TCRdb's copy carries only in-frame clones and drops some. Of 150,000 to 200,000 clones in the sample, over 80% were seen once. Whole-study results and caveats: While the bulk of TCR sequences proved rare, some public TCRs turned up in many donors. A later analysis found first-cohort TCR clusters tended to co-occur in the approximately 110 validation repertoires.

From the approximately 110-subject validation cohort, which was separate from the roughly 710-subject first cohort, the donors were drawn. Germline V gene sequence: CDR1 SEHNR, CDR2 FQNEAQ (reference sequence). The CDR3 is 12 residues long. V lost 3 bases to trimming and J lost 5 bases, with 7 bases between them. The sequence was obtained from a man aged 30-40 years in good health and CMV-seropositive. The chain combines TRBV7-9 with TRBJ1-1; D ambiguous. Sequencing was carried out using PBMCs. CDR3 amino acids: CASSFEDTEAFF. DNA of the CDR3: TGTGCCAGCAGCTTCGAGGATACTGAAGCTTTCTTT.